A selection of T cell receptor beta chains follows, all from one sample in a study of T cell repertoires in cytomegalovirus infection. TCRdb reprocessed the reads with MiXCR, giving one entry per CDR3 protein. The sample includes under 300,000 distinct CDR3 sequences, about 17% seen only once; the top ten take roughly 50%. Sequencing used CD8+ T cells from PBMCs. Receptor source: a human donor in good health (CMV status not recorded). Some clones in this sample may be carry-over from other donors' samples. CDR3s include the opening cysteine and the closing phenylalanine or tryptophan. The D gene is left open where the match is weak.

J,V,D,CDR3
TRBJ1-5,TRBV7-9,NA,CASSLERDNQPQHF
TRBJ2-5,TRBV20-1,NA,CSARDSRTAIQETQYF
TRBJ2-7,TRBV2,NA,CASSELQGSYEQYF
TRBJ1-1,TRBV29-1,NA,CSCPSFSADTEAFF
TRBJ1-1,TRBV27,NA,CASSFLAYTEAFF
TRBJ2-1,TRBV7-9,TRBD2,CASSFRDPLAGRSYNEQFF
TRBJ2-7,TRBV28,TRBD1,CASSWGPGTENEQYF
TRBJ2-5,TRBV6-2/TRBV6-3,TRBD2,CASSGTGRGNQETQYF
TRBJ1-1,TRBV29-1,NA,CSAQGPARNTEAFF
TRBJ1-1,TRBV6-5,NA,CASSYSFRGRNTEAFF
TRBJ1-6,TRBV9,TRBD1,CASSVTGGSYNSPLHF
TRBJ1-1,TRBV29-1,NA,CSVADINTEAFF
TRBJ2-1,TRBV24-1,TRBD1,CATSDLTGDRGNEQFF
TRBJ2-1,TRBV12-5,TRBD2,CASGLGLAGGPSSYNEQFF
TRBJ1-2,TRBV29-1,NA,CSERNSECYTF
TRBJ1-1,TRBV7-6,NA,CASSSKLRETEAFF